This record concerns one T cell receptor (beta chain) sequence. The antigen is unknown. TCRdb's copy holds only in-frame clones and misses some; the assay was immunoSEQ multiplex PCR. The data contain 63,000 or so clones, 65% to 85% of them singletons. The data originate from a study of OX40 agonist ivuxolimab in advanced cancers. Study-wide context: The treatment was a fully human IgG2 OX40 agonist, ivuxolimab. The study gave patients intravenous ivuxolimab at 0.01 to 10 mg/kg every 2 weeks.

Study-wide results and limits: In CD8+ T cells, expanded clones were on average more numerous than in CD4+.

This CDR3 region has 18 residues. V was shortened by 2 bases and J by 0 bases, with 14 bases between the two germline ends. Germline V gives CDR1 SNHLY, CDR2 FYNNEI. V and J are TRBV2 and TRBJ2-6; D might be TRBD1 or TRBD2, each matching 5 bases. Sequencing was performed on CD4+ or CD8+ T cells sorted from blood, taken in a trial of the OX40 agonist ivuxolimab. The sequence derives from an adult with an advanced solid tumor such as melanoma, head and neck, liver or kidney cancer. DNA of the CDR3: TGTGCCAGCAGTGAATGGGGCCCCGGGGACTCTGGGGCCAACGTCCTGACTTTC. Its translation is CASSEWGPGDSGANVLTF.